The rows below give T cell receptor beta chains drawn from one sample of a study of lymphopenia after photon versus proton radiotherapy. Using immunoSEQ multiplex PCR, the repertoire was profiled, and TCRdb retains in-frame clones only, with some absent. The sample holds some 41,000 clones, 85% to 90% seen once. The sample in question was peripheral blood, obtained from a patient treated with proton-based radiotherapy. These receptor sequences come from a woman in her sixties or seventies with pancreatic cancer. Some clones in this sample may be carry-over from other donors' samples. The CDR3 runs from the conserved cysteine through the conserved F or W.

TRBV5-5,13,CASQRTDNQPQHF
TRBV7-3,18,CASSLTLGGGSGANVLTF
TRBV6-1,12,CASGRQNYGYTF
TRBV9,16,CASSVGTSGAYNEQFF
TRBV9,13,CASSVTDQEAQYF
TRBV4-2,16,CASSQDWDRGYNEQFF
TRBV7-6,16,CASSLAQGLAAGELFF
TRBV6-5,16,CASSYRLAENSYEQYF
TRBV11-3,13,CASSAGTSGSQFF
TRBV11-3,13,CASSLGAANEQFF
TRBV5-1,16,CASSQGLAGFTDTQYF
TRBV2,14,CASSVQSVGNTIYF
TRBV19,16,CASTVSSGTENTEAFF
TRBV5-6,16,CASSSVTGTGQETQYF
TRBV2,14,CATKQGTDYNEQFF
TRBV6-1,16,CASSEASGLNTGELFF
TRBV7-8,15,CASSPRLAGEGEQYF
TRBV5-3,16,CARSPGTREHSYEQYF
TRBV7-2,14,CASSWGQGANIQYF
TRBV5-5,15,CASTQFTGDKETQYF
TRBV7-8,15,CASSLVAGAYNEQFF
TRBV5-1,13,CASSVRTGETQYF
TRBV14,15,CASSQVVGDWVTQYF
TRBV27,15,CASSFSGSSAQEQFF
TRBV6-5,14,CASRPSGYTDTQYF
TRBV5-1,14,CASSLAASGIEQYF
TRBV5-4,16,CASRDSSGAFYNEQFF
TRBV30,13,CAWSLTGGNEQYF
TRBV6-5,14,CASSSPGQELGYTF
TRBV21-1,14,CASSKTGPNTEAFF
TRBV5-1,14,CASSLGTNQETQYF
TRBV5-1,14,CASSLNPNTGELFF
TRBV4-1,15,CASSPLGLAKNIQYF
TRBV29-1,13,CSVSSGNQETQYF
TRBV18,13,CASKEGIQTEAFF
TRBV19,16,CASSISHGTGITEAFF
TRBV12-5,16,CASGLSTSGVYNEQFF
TRBV6-5,13,CASSKGQTYEQYF
TRBV19,12,CASSMQLNIQYF
TRBV6-5,14,CASNQGMVNSPLHF
TRBV28,15,CASTEPAGGEEKLFF
TRBV14,13,CASSSVRGTAQYF
TRBV19,13,CAIFDRGLDTQHF
TRBV5-4,16,CASSSLAGELTGELFF
TRBV7-3,15,CASSSASGAYNEQFF
TRBV27,17,CASSSWTGTDRYNEQFF
TRBV7-2,14,CASSLGQSNQPQHF